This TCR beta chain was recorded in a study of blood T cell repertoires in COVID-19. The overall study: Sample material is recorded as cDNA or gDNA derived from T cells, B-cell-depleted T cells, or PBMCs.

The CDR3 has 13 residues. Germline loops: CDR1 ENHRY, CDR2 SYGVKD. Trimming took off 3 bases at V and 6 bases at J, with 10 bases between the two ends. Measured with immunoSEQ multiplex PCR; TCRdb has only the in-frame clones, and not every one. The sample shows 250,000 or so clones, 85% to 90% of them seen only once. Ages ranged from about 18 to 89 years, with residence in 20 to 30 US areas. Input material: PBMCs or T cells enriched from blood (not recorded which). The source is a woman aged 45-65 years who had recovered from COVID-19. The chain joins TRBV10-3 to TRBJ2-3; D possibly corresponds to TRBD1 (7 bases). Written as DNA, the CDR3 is TGTGCCATCAGTGACCCAGGGGGGGATACGCAGTATTTT. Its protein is CAISDPGGDTQYF.